This T cell receptor beta chain was documented in a study of T cells after yellow fever vaccination. Germline V gene data show CDR1 as MNHNS and CDR2 as SASEGT. The CDR3 has 15 amino acids. The germline V and J ends were trimmed by 6 bases and 0 bases, with 15 bases remaining between them. Template switching by 5'RACE produced TCR cDNA, adding a universal primer site and UMIs. Via MiXCR, TCRdb re-called the 5' RACE reads, giving one row per CDR3 protein. Counted here are 180,000 or so distinct CDR3 sequences, 11% occurring once; the ten biggest clones make up 36%. The TCR was taken from a man between 18 and 35 years old who received the YFV17D yellow fever vaccine. This sample comprised CD8+ T cells sorted from PBMCs, obtained 15 days after the yellow fever booster vaccination. This chain joins TRBV6-1 and TRBJ2-7, with D unclear. As DNA, the CDR3 is TGTGCCAGCAGAGGATTAGGACGGCCCTCCTACGAGCAGTACTTC. Amino acids: CASRGLGRPSYEQYF.